This paragraph covers one T cell receptor beta chain sequence. The sample comes from a study of blood T cell repertoires in COVID-19. Looking at the study overall: Acute and convalescent COVID-19 samples came from the United States, Italy and Spain. T cells, B-cell-depleted T cells, or PBMCs provided the cDNA or gDNA that served as material.

Source study methods: Amplification of reference gene primers provided the estimated nucleated cell counts. Measured with immunoSEQ multiplex PCR; TCRdb has only the in-frame clones, and not every one. That table furnishes V, J and clone size, whereas the DNA furnished D and trimming. The table includes 35,000 to 45,000 clones, roughly four fifths detected once. Per germline, CDR1 MDHEN and CDR2 SYDVKM. The CDR3 has 14 residues. The V and J ends lost 3 bases and 5 bases, in that order; junction bases with no gene match: 1. This TCR was sampled from a human donor in a cohort sampled during active COVID-19. The V gene is TRBV28, the J gene TRBJ1-5; 10 bases line up with TRBD1. Sequences were obtained from peripheral blood. The CDR3 nucleotides read TGTGCCAGCAGTTTGACAGGGGGCTATCAGCCCCAGCATTTT. Translated, it gives CASSLTGGYQPQHF.